Listed below are T cell receptor beta chains from one sample, sequenced in a study of control samples from healthy donors and cancer patients. Profiling relied on immunoSEQ multiplex PCR, and the TCRdb table lists in-frame clones only, not all of them. Of about 97,000 clones listed, roughly 89% are singletons. Specimen: blood. The receptors stem from a man aged 25 to 40 in good health. The CDR3 runs from the conserved cysteine through the conserved F or W. Fields, in order: D gene, clone size, J gene, V gene, CDR3 DNA, CDR3 protein. The D gene is left open where the match is weak. Rows may omit the clone size; those that give it use once, few, many or a size class.

NA,NA,TRBJ2-1,TRBV2,TGTGCCAGCAGTGAAGCGCTTCGGTGGGAGCGGTTCTTC,CASSEALRWERFF
TRBD1,NA,TRBJ1-4,TRBV7-2,TGTGCCAGCAGCCTATCACAGGGGGGTGCTGAAAAACTGTTTTTT,CASSLSQGGAEKLFF
NA,NA,TRBJ2-5,TRBV12-2,TGTGCAAGAAGGGGACAGGGCGAGACCCAGTACTTC,CARRGQGETQYF
NA,NA,TRBJ1-5,TRBV6-5,TGTGCCAGCAGGGTCGGAGGGCCTCAGCCCCAGCATTTT,CASRVGGPQPQHF
TRBD2,NA,TRBJ2-3,TRBV5-4,TGTGCCAGCAGCCGTGGACTAGCGGGGGGGCCGTTTATAGATACGCAGTATTTT,CASSRGLAGGPFIDTQYF
NA,once,TRBJ2-3,TRBV5-6,TGTGCCAGCAGCTTTGTGGGCGCAACAGATACGCAGTATTTT,CASSFVGATDTQYF
TRBD1,NA,TRBJ2-7,TRBV15,TGTGCCACCAGCAGAGGGGACAGGGGGGACGAGCAGTACTTC,CATSRGDRGDEQYF
NA,once,TRBJ2-1,TRBV4-1,TGCGCCAGCAGCCGAGCAAACAACTACAATGAGCAGTTCTTC,CASSRANNYNEQFF
TRBD2,NA,TRBJ2-7,TRBV28,TGTGCCAGCAGTTTTGGACTAGCGTTGTACTTC,CASSFGLALYF
TRBD1,few,TRBJ1-6,TRBV7-8,TGTGCCAGCAGCTTCCCGGTCCTAACCGGGACAGTTAATTCACCCCTCCACTTT,CASSFPVLTGTVNSPLHF
NA,few,TRBJ2-1,TRBV12-3/TRBV12-4,TGTGCCAGCAGTTTAATCCGCAGCAATGAGCAGTTCTTC,CASSLIRSNEQFF
NA,NA,TRBJ2-2,TRBV5-1,TGCGCCAGCAGCTTGGTAGGGGGAATAAACACCGGGGAGCTGTTTTTT,CASSLVGGINTGELFF
TRBD1,NA,TRBJ2-3,TRBV28,TGTGCCAGCAGTTTATTTCAGGGGGCATTGAGCACAGATACGCAGTATTTT,CASSLFQGALSTDTQYF
NA,NA,TRBJ1-1,TRBV19,TGTGCCAGTAGTCCTGGAGTCACGGCTTTCTTT,CASSPGVTAFF
TRBD1,NA,TRBJ2-4,TRBV18,TGTGCCAGCCGACCCGGGACAGGGTCCAAAAACATTCAGTACTTC,CASRPGTGSKNIQYF
NA,NA,TRBJ2-7,TRBV6-5,TGTGCCAGCTCATTCACTGGCTCCTACGAGCAGTACTTC,CASSFTGSYEQYF
NA,NA,TRBJ2-7,TRBV28,TGTGCCAGCAGTCAGACAGGCATAAATTCATACGAGCAGTACTTC,CASSQTGINSYEQYF
NA,NA,TRBJ1-5,TRBV24-1,TGTGCCACCAGTGTGCAAGGTGGGAATCAGCCCCAGCATTTT,CATSVQGGNQPQHF
NA,NA,TRBJ2-2,TRBV12-5,TGTGCTAGTGGTTTGAAGATCCCGCGGCAGGAGAACACCGGGGAGCTGTTTTTT,CASGLKIPRQENTGELFF
NA,NA,TRBJ1-2,TRBV28,TGTGCCAGCAGATCCGTATATGGCTACACCTTC,CASRSVYGYTF
NA,NA,TRBJ1-2,TRBV15,TGTGCCACCAGCAGAGATAAAGGCAGGCAAGCCTATGGCTACACCTTC,CATSRDKGRQAYGYTF
NA,NA,TRBJ2-5,TRBV11-2,TGTGCCAGCAGCCTCGATTCCCCGCGGTACGAGACCCAGTACTTC,CASSLDSPRYETQYF
NA,NA,TRBJ1-4,TRBV28,TGTGCCAGCTGTGGACAAAGACAGCTTAGTAATGAAAAACTGTTTTTT,CASCGQRQLSNEKLFF
NA,NA,TRBJ1-1,TRBV27,TGTGCCAGCAGTATTGCAGCAGGCGACCATGAAGCTTTCTTT,CASSIAAGDHEAFF
TRBD2,NA,TRBJ2-5,TRBV7-8,TGTGCCAGCAGCCCCTTCCGTCTAGCGGGGGGGTTCAGGGAGACCCAGTACTTC,CASSPFRLAGGFRETQYF
NA,NA,TRBJ2-1,TRBV10-3,TGTGCCATCAGTGAGCGATACAATGAGCAGTTCTTC,CAISERYNEQFF
NA,NA,TRBJ2-3,TRBV5-4,TGTGCCAGCAGCTTGGTAGGAGGATCAGATACGCAGTATTTT,CASSLVGGSDTQYF
NA,once,TRBJ2-2,TRBV11-1,TGTGCCAGCAGCTTAATTGGACTTAACACCGGGGAGCTGTTTTTT,CASSLIGLNTGELFF
NA,NA,TRBJ1-5,TRBV2,TGTGCCAGCAGGAGGGGGGGTAGCAATCAGCCCCAGCATTTT,CASRRGGSNQPQHF
NA,few,TRBJ1-2,TRBV6-6,TGTGCCAGCAGTCCTATCCCCTCCCCCCCGGACGGACCCAGGACTTATGGCTACACCTTC,CASSPIPSPPDGPRTYGYTF
TRBD1,few,TRBJ1-4,TRBV5-1,TGCGCCAGCAGCGAAGGGGGCGGCACTAATGAAAAACTGTTTTTT,CASSEGGGTNEKLFF
NA,NA,TRBJ2-1,TRBV20-1,TGCAGTGCTAGAGCAGTCAATGAGCAGTTCTTC,CSARAVNEQFF
NA,NA,TRBJ1-2,TRBV18,TGTGCCAGCTCACGGGGGTCCGCCGAGGGCTACACCTTC,CASSRGSAEGYTF